The 6 T cell receptor beta chains below come from one sample, sequenced in a study of CD8 T cells in ankylosing spondylitis. MiXCR was run by TCRdb on the 5' RACE reads, yielding one entry per CDR3 protein. The sample lists 50,000 to 75,000 distinct CDR3 sequences; 6.2% were seen once. Sequencing was done on a sample of synovial fluid, either unsorted or a sorted T cell fraction (not recorded which). Every receptor here comes from a male donor with ankylosing spondylitis.

This clonotype was counted at least ten times. The gene calls are TRBV24-1 and TRBJ1-5; no firm D call. Trimming left V 4 bases short and J 0 bases short, with 21 bases between. The length of the CDR3 is 19 residues. Germline V gene lookup returns CDR1 KGHDR and CDR2 SFDVKD. CDR3 DNA sequence: TGTGCCACCAGTGACTCGGGCTCCGACCACTCCTATAGCAATCAGCCCCAGCATTTT. It yields the protein CATSDSGSDHSYSNQPQHF.

This clonotype was seen repeatedly, ten times or more. J is TRBJ2-7 and V is TRBV10-3; D perhaps matches TRBD1 (6 bases). The germline CDR1 and CDR2 sequences are ENHRY and SYGVKD. V was cut by 4 bases and J by 3 bases, with 13 bases left in between. There are 14 residues in the CDR3. The CDR3 DNA reads as TGTGCCATCAGTGGCCGGGACATCGGCTACGAGCAGTACTTC. Amino acid sequence: CAISGRDIGYEQYF.

This clonotype was counted only a few times. V and J are TRBV7-6 and TRBJ2-1, with D maybe TRBD2 (6 bases). The CDR3 has 17 amino acids. Trimming left V 1 base short and J 4 bases short, with 17 bases between. CDR1 and CDR2 (germline): SGHVS, FNYEAQ. CDR3 nucleotides: TGTGCCAGCAGCTTAGGTCTGTTCGCGGGGAGGTACAATGAGCAGTTCTTC. As protein: CASSLGLFAGRYNEQFF.

This clonotype occurred a few times. The rearrangement joins TRBV28 to TRBJ2-7; 7 bases map to TRBD1. The V gene end was trimmed by 2 bases and the J gene end by 0 bases; junction bases not matched to a gene: 10. The CDR3 has 17 residues. Germline lookup yields CDR1 MDHEN and CDR2 SYDVKM. CDR3: CASSLRVWGTASYEQYF. The CDR3 coding sequence is TGTGCCAGCAGTTTACGTGTGTGGGGGACAGCCTCCTACGAGCAGTACTTC. The full variable domain, in which reference TRBV28 and TRBJ2-7 provide the parts outside the CDR3, is DVKVTQSSRYLVKRTGEKVFLECVQDMDHENMFWYRQDPGLGLRLIYFSYDVKMKEKGDIPEGYSVSREKKERFSLILESASTNQTSMYLCASSLRVWGTASYEQYFGPGTRLTVT.

The V gene is TRBV30, the J gene TRBJ2-2, with D perhaps matching TRBD2 (6 bases). This CDR3 has 13 amino acids. Trimming left V 0 bases short and J 6 bases short, with 8 bases between. CDR1 is GTSNPN and CDR2 is SVGIG in the germline V gene (reference sequence). CDR3 region: CAWSVQRAGELFF. The DNA for the CDR3 is TGTGCCTGGAGTGTACAGCGGGCCGGGGAGCTGTTTTTT.

This clonotype has at least ten counts. The chain carries TRBV7-2 and TRBJ2-7; D ambiguous. The ends were cut back, 2 bases at V and 2 bases at J, with 10 bases in the middle. The germline CDR1 and CDR2 sequences are SGHTA and FQGNSA. The CDR3 has 14 amino acids. CDR3 DNA sequence: TGTGCCAGCAGCTTATCGTACAGCACCTACGAGCAGTACTTC. Protein: CASSLSYSTYEQYF.